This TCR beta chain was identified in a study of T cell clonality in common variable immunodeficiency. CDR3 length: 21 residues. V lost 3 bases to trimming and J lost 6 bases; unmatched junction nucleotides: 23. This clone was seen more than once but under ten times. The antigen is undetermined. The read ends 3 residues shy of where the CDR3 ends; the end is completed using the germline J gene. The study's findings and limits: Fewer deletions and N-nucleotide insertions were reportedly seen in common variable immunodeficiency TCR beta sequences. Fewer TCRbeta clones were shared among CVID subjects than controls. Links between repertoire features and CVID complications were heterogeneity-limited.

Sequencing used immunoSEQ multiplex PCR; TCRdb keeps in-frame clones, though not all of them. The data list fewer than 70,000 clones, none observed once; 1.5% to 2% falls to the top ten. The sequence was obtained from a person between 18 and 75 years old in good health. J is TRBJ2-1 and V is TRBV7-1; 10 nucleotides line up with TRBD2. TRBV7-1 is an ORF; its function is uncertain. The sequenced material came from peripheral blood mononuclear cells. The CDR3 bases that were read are TGTGCCAGCAGCTCTCAGTACAGGGGACCGGATCCTAGCGGGAGCAGCAATGAG. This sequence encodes CASSSQYRGPDPSGSSNE. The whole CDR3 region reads CASSSQYRGPDPSGSSNEQFF.